This T cell receptor beta chain was recovered during a study of T-cell memory formation after mild COVID-19. The germline V and J ends were trimmed by 5 bases and 3 bases, with 16 bases remaining between them. The length of the CDR3 is 15 residues. Germline values: CDR1 SGHNT, CDR2 YENEEA. This clonotype has more than one count but fewer than ten. TCRdb reprocessed the 5' RACE reads with MiXCR, giving one entry per CDR3 protein. The data show 550,000 to 650,000 distinct CDR3 sequences, 17% seen once. Specimen: PBMCs or a T cell subset sorted from them (not recorded which). This chain connects TRBV11-3 to TRBJ1-1; a weak D match, TRBD1 (5 bases). This clonotype originated in an adult woman who had mild COVID-19 (a few samples of this study predate the infection). Cell type and time point are not known. CDR3 nucleotides: TGTGCCAGCAGCCTTGAGGTTTGGGGACACACTGAAGCTTTCTTT. Translation gives CASSLEVWGHTEAFF.